This T cell receptor beta chain was sequenced for a study of T cell responses to AZD1222 COVID-19 vaccine. Looking at the study overall: Pooled together were second doses at about 4 or about 12 weeks.

Study-wide results and limits: Females outnumbered males among donors, who were mostly white British; clonal diversity was possibly underestimated. Spike was spanned by vaccine-associated CD4 TCRs, which were dominant at 160-218 and 743-854. The reported proportion of spike-specific TCRs targeting unmutated variant regions was nearly half.

Per the germline V gene, CDR1 is SNHLY and CDR2 is FYNNEI. The CDR3 is 14 residues long. V lost 4 bases and J lost 3, with 12 bases in between. As concerns this clone: Its target is not known.

The repertoire was sequenced with immunoSEQ multiplex PCR; TCRdb's copy has only in-frame clones and lacks some. The table includes 120,000 or so clones, roughly 92% detected once. This chain connects TRBV2 to TRBJ1-2; tentatively, D is TRBD1 (5 bases). This sequence was found in an adult in good health. The material sequenced was peripheral blood, taken on day 0 of AZD1222 vaccination. The CDR3 reads CASSVRGRDYGYTF. For the CDR3, the DNA is TGTGCCAGCAGTGTAAGGGGCAGGGACTATGGCTACACCTTC.